This T cell receptor beta chain was recorded in a study of T cells expressing NK-cell markers. On the study more broadly: The eight sequenced donors comprised seven who were HCMV-seropositive and one who was seronegative.

The authors made TCR beta cDNA libraries by 5'RACE template switching. This switching added a universal primer site and UMIs. Reprocessing the 5' RACE reads, TCRdb reports a single entry for every CDR3 protein and omits DNA. Recorded here are 300,000 to 500,000 distinct CDR3 sequences; the top ten clones represent around a tenth. Germline values: CDR1 DFQATT, CDR2 SNEGSKA (reference sequence). This CDR3 spans 15 amino acids. V gene TRBV20-1 combines with J gene TRBJ2-1. The clonotype originates from a woman between 45 and 65 years old in good health. The sequenced sample consisted of blood T cells: a sorted CD56 or NKG2C T cell subset, CD4+ or CD8+ T cells, or bulk PBMC T cells (not recorded which). The CDR3 loop reads CSARDSQGSYNEQFF.